What follows are 8 T cell receptor beta chains derived from one specimen sequenced in a study of PD-1 blockade in classical Hodgkin lymphoma. Brentuximab vedotin exposure varied, and every patient relapsed after autologous stem cell transplantation. Data came from immunoSEQ multiplex PCR; TCRdb stores just in-frame clones and leaves some out. The top ten hold about 11% of the sample, which has tens of thousands of clones, 80% to 90% seen once. The sample in question was peripheral blood mononuclear cells (PBMCs), obtained before the second cycle of nivolumab. The receptors here all came from a human donor with classical Hodgkin lymphoma.

This clone was detected once. The chain has TRBV9 and TRBJ2-7; D gene unclear. The CDR3 consists of 15 residues. Trimming removed 0 bases at V and 1 base at J, with 11 bases between. Germline CDR1 and CDR2: SGDLS and YYNGEE. The CDR3, as DNA: TGTGCCAGCAGCGTAGGGTCCTACGGATCCTACGAGCAGTACTTC. Its protein product is CASSVGSYGSYEQYF. Based on the CDR3 plus reference TRBV9 and TRBJ2-7, the full variable domain is DSGVTQTPKHLITATGQRVTLRCSPRSGDLSVYWYQQSLDQGLQFLIQYYNGEERAKGNILERFSAQQFPDLHSELNLSSLELGDSALYFCASSVGSYGSYEQYFGPGTRLTVT.

This chain connects TRBV13 to TRBJ2-1; 7 nucleotides match TRBD1. CDR1 and CDR2 from the germline V gene are PRHDT and FYEKMQ (reference sequence). V was clipped by 7 bases and J by 1 base; unmatched bases: 7. This CDR3 has 15 residues. CDR3 sequence reads: CASTEQGVSYNEQFF. CDR3 in DNA: TGTGCCAGCACCGAGCAGGGGGTTTCCTACAATGAGCAGTTCTTC.

V and J are TRBV5-4 and TRBJ2-7; D might be TRBD2 (5 bases). CDR1 and CDR2 (germline): SGHNT, YYREEE (reference sequence). V was shortened by 7 bases and J by 3 bases, with 14 bases between the two germline ends. This CDR3 comprises 13 residues. The CDR3 DNA reads TGTGCCAGCCGACCCTTAGAGGGCTACGAGCAGTACTTC. Protein sequence: CASRPLEGYEQYF. Full variable domain (remainder filled in from reference TRBV5-4 and TRBJ2-7): ETGVTQSPTHLIKTRGQQVTLRCSSQSGHNTVSWYQQALGQGPQFIFQYYREEENGRGNFPPRFSGLQFPNYSSELNVNALELDDSALYLCASRPLEGYEQYFGPGTRLTVT.

The gene calls are TRBV7-9 and TRBJ2-1; TRBD2 might be the D (6 bases). With 10 bases removed from V and 4 bases from J, the gap between germline ends came to 17 bases. The CDR3 totals 14 residues. Germline CDR1 and CDR2: SEHNR and FQNEAQ (reference sequence). CDR3: CATHPGTRYNEQFF. As DNA, the CDR3 is TGTGCCACCCATCCCGGGACTCGTTACAATGAGCAGTTCTTC.

The rearrangement uses TRBV27 and TRBJ2-3; D unclear. From germline, CDR1 is MNHEY and CDR2 SMNVEV (reference sequence). Trimming stripped 2 bases from V and 0 bases from J, with 9 bases between. The CDR3 totals 15 residues. The CDR3, as DNA: TGTGCCAGCAGTTTAAAAGCTTCTAGCACAGATACGCAGTATTTT. This sequence encodes CASSLKASSTDTQYF.

This rearrangement joins TRBV15 to TRBJ2-7; D unclear. The germline CDR1 and CDR2 sequences are LNHNV and YYDKDF (reference sequence). The V gene lost 0 bases and the J gene lost 2 bases, with 11 bases spanning the gap. This CDR3 is 15 amino acids long. CDR3 residues: CATSREAATPYEQYF. As DNA, the CDR3 is TGTGCCACCAGCAGAGAGGCAGCAACTCCCTACGAGCAGTACTTC.

This chain uses TRBV29-1 with TRBJ2-7, with D perhaps TRBD1 or TRBD2 (5 bases each). Germline CDR1 is SQVTM and CDR2 is ANQGSEA. The CDR3 has 12 residues. Trimming removed 5 bases at V and 2 bases at J, with 10 bases between. In nucleotides, the CDR3 is TGCAGCGTTTGGCAGGGACCCTACGAGCAGTACTTC. Translated, it gives CSVWQGPYEQYF.

The rearrangement links TRBV7-9 to TRBJ2-2, with TRBD2 matching over 11 bases. There are 17 residues in the CDR3. J was trimmed by 7 bases and V by 3 bases; bases with no gene match: 10. Germline-derived CDR1 and CDR2 are SEHNR and FQNEAQ (reference sequence). The CDR3 nucleotides are TGTGCCAGCAGCTTCTCACTGACTAGCGGGATTGACGGGGAGCTGTTTTTT. Protein sequence: CASSFSLTSGIDGELFF.